One and the same sample provided the 4 T cell receptor beta chains below, sequenced in a study of blood T cell repertoires in COVID-19. The data were produced by immunoSEQ multiplex PCR, yet TCRdb's version contains in-frame clones alone and is incomplete. The table lists 650,000 to 800,000 clones, about 87% of them singletons. The sequenced material came from peripheral blood. These receptors were collected from a woman aged 18-35 years with acute or convalescent COVID-19.

This chain uses TRBV20-1 with TRBJ1-6; D remains ambiguous. Germline lookup yields CDR1 DFQATT and CDR2 SNEGSKA (reference sequence). The V gene lost 3 bases and the J gene lost 5 bases, with 14 bases spanning the gap. The CDR3 runs 15 residues. In nucleotides, the CDR3 is TGCAGTGCTAGTTCGCAGCTAGACGATAATTCACCCCTCCACTTT. Its protein product is CSASSQLDDNSPLHF.

The V call is TRBV27, the J call TRBJ1-2, with 8 bases lining up with TRBD1. V shed 5 bases and J 7 bases; nucleotides not matched to a gene: 12. The CDR3 is 15 residues long. Germline assignment: CDR1 MNHEY and CDR2 SMNVEV (reference sequence). The CDR3 loop reads CASSTTQGAPGGYTF. The CDR3 DNA reads TGTGCCAGCAGTACCACGCAGGGGGCCCCAGGTGGCTACACCTTC.

This rearrangement joins TRBV5-1 to TRBJ2-7, with D hard to call. CDR1 SGHRS and CDR2 YFSETQ come from the germline V gene. V was trimmed by 4 bases and J by 1 base, leaving 9 bases between them. The CDR3 length is 13 residues. In DNA form, the CDR3 reads TGCGCCAGCAGCGAGTCTAGGTCCTACGAGCAGTACTTC. Its translation is CASSESRSYEQYF.

The rearrangement links TRBV7-8 to TRBJ2-7, with TRBD1 matching 7 bases. V was pared by 5 bases and J by 3 bases, with 10 bases of the junction left unmatched. The CDR3 covers 15 residues. Germline CDR1 and CDR2: SGHVS and FQNEAQ. CDR3 protein: CASSRGQLTYYEQYF. CDR3 coding DNA: TGTGCCAGCAGCCGGGGACAGCTTACATACTACGAGCAGTACTTC.